These 25 T cell receptor beta chains share one sample of origin, sequenced in a study of glioma-infiltrating T cells after dendritic cell vaccination. Method: immunoSEQ multiplex PCR; TCRdb's copy keeps in-frame clones and lacks some. Of about 92,000 clones detected, over 75% appear once; the ten largest clones hold approximately 14%. The sequences come from blood, collected before dendritic cell vaccination. All receptors derive from a human donor with glioblastoma.

This sequence joins TRBV29-1 and TRBJ2-1; perhaps TRBD1 as D (5 bases). The V end lost 6 bases, the J end lost 10 bases, and 10 bases lay between the germline ends. There are 10 residues in the CDR3. In germline, CDR1 is SQVTM, CDR2 ANQGSEA. This CDR3 reads CSVPGWEQFF. Written as DNA, the CDR3 is TGCAGCGTCCCAGGGTGGGAGCAGTTCTTC.

CDR3 in amino acids: CASSGTGAKRLGYYEQYF. The CDR3 coding sequence is TGTGCCAGCAGCGGGACAGGGGCTAAACGTTTGGGTTACTACGAGCAGTACTTC. The chain is built from TRBV7-8 and TRBJ2-7; TRBD1 matches 10 bases. Germline CDR1 reads SGHVS; CDR2 reads FQNEAQ. The length of the CDR3 is 18 residues. Losses at the gene ends were 5 bases for V and 3 bases for J; bases not matched to a gene: 16.

The chain employs TRBV5-1 and TRBJ2-7; TRBD2 matches at 10 bases. CDR1 SGHRS and CDR2 YFSETQ come from the germline V gene. V lost 5 bases to trimming and J lost 6 bases; unmatched junction nucleotides: 5. The CDR3 runs 13 residues. CDR3 in DNA: TGCGCCAGCAGGGCTAGCGGGAGAACCGAGCAGTACTTC. Translated, it gives CASRASGRTEQYF. The complete variable domain, with remaining parts taken from reference TRBV5-1 and TRBJ2-7, reads KAGVTQTPRYLIKTRGQQVTLSCSPISGHRSVSWYQQTPGQGLQFLFEYFSETQRNKGNFPGRFSGRQFSNSRSEMNVSTLELGDSALYLCASRASGRTEQYFGPGTRLTVT.

The chain links TRBV7-8 to TRBJ1-5; weak D call: TRBD1 (5 bases). V shed 1 base and J shed 4 bases, with 8 bases lying between them. CDR1 SGHVS and CDR2 FQNEAQ come from the germline V gene. The CDR3 loop spans 14 amino acids. The CDR3 here is CASSLGGANQPQHF. In DNA form, the CDR3 reads TGTGCCAGCAGCTTAGGTGGGGCTAATCAGCCCCAGCATTTT.

The chain combines TRBV9 with TRBJ2-3; unclear D gene. This CDR3 contains 16 residues. The V end was cut by 0 bases, the J end by 0 bases, with 11 bases between. Germline CDR1 SGDLS, CDR2 YYNGEE. CDR3 nucleotide sequence: TGTGCCAGCAGCGTAGGGCCCATCCCTAGCACAGATACGCAGTATTTT. It yields the protein CASSVGPIPSTDTQYF. The full variable domain, with the rest looked up from reference TRBV9 and TRBJ2-3, is DSGVTQTPKHLITATGQRVTLRCSPRSGDLSVYWYQQSLDQGLQFLIQYYNGEERAKGNILERFSAQQFPDLHSELNLSSLELGDSALYFCASSVGPIPSTDTQYFGPGTRLTVL.

The chain combines TRBV6-1 with TRBJ1-3; no reliable D call. Germline V gives CDR1 MNHNS, CDR2 SASEGT. Trimming shortened V by 1 base and J by 3 bases, and 10 bases separated the two germline ends. This CDR3 is 15 amino acids long. CDR3 sequence: CASSEGWAGGNTIYF. The CDR3 DNA reads as TGTGCCAGCAGTGAAGGGTGGGCCGGTGGAAACACCATATATTTT.

In this sample, this clone is medium-sized. This chain joins TRBV11-3 and TRBJ2-7, with TRBD1 as a possible D gene (6 bases). V was shortened by 6 bases and J by 6 bases, with 18 bases between the two germline ends. The germline V gene has CDR1 SGHNT and CDR2 YENEEA. The CDR3 length is 14 residues. For the CDR3, the DNA is TGTGCCAGCAGTCTACAGGGTTCCCATCCCGAGCAGTACTTC. Translated: CASSLQGSHPEQYF.

This clone is a singleton in its sample. V and J are TRBV28 and TRBJ2-5, with 8 bases fitting TRBD2. This CDR3 is 18 amino acids long. Germline V gene sequence: CDR1 MDHEN, CDR2 SYDVKM. The junction had 12 bases not matched to a gene; V was cut back by 3 bases and J by 0 bases. CDR3 sequence (DNA): TGTGCCAGCAGTTTTGGGGCCGGGAGGGTGGGGTACCAAGAGACCCAGTACTTC. Translated: CASSFGAGRVGYQETQYF.

The J gene is TRBJ1-5, the V gene TRBV2; D not resolved. Germline CDR1 reads SNHLY; CDR2 reads FYNNEI. The germline V and J ends were trimmed by 1 base and 5 bases, with 9 bases remaining between them. The CDR3 is 14 residues long. CDR3 in DNA: TGTGCCAGCAGTGAAGATCCCAGGTATCAGCCCCAGCATTTT. Its translation is CASSEDPRYQPQHF.

This chain connects TRBV9 to TRBJ2-3, with D possibly being TRBD2 (7 bases). CDR3 length equals 17 residues. The V gene lost 4 bases and the J gene lost 2 bases, with 20 bases spanning the gap. Germline CDR1 reads SGDLS; CDR2 reads YYNGEE. CDR3 sequence: CASSPRGGGPITDTQYF. The CDR3 region has the DNA TGTGCCAGCAGCCCCAGAGGGGGGGGACCTATCACAGATACGCAGTATTTT.

This rearrangement joins TRBV9 to TRBJ2-2; no firm D call. The germline V gene encodes CDR1 SGDLS and CDR2 YYNGEE. The V end lost 3 bases, the J end lost 1 base, and 13 bases lay between the germline ends. CDR3 size: 16 residues. DNA of the CDR3: TGTGCCAGCAGCGACGTCCTAAGACTGAACACCGGGGAGCTGTTTTTT. Protein sequence: CASSDVLRLNTGELFF.

This chain uses TRBV11-1 with TRBJ2-2; 9 bases map to TRBD1. Germline CDR1 reads SGHAT; CDR2 reads FQDESV (reference sequence). With V trimmed by 7 bases and J by 0 bases, 6 bases remained unmatched. The CDR3 extends over 16 amino acids. CDR3 loop: CASTSGTGTNTGELFF. In nucleotides, the CDR3 is TGTGCCAGCACGTCCGGGACAGGGACGAACACCGGGGAGCTGTTTTTT.

V and J are TRBV7-3 and TRBJ2-1, with 11 bases lining up with TRBD2. Looked up from germline, CDR1 is SGHTA and CDR2 is FQGTGA. J gave up 4 bases and V 1 base, and 3 bases lay outside the gene matches. The CDR3 runs 16 residues. Here the CDR3 reads CASSLRASGGYNEQFF. In DNA, the CDR3 is TGTGCCAGCAGCTTAAGGGCTAGCGGGGGGTACAATGAGCAGTTCTTC. The variable domain in full, with the rest retrieved from reference TRBV7-3 and TRBJ2-1, is GAGVSQTPSNKVTEKGKYVELRCDPISGHTALYWYRQSLGQGPEFLIYFQGTGAADDSGLPNDRFFAVRPEGSVSTLKIQRTERGDSAVYLCASSLRASGGYNEQFFGPGTRLTVL.

The rearrangement links TRBV7-8 to TRBJ1-2; D uncertain. The CDR3 is made up of 13 amino acids. Germline-derived CDR1 and CDR2 are SGHVS and FQNEAQ. Trimming shortened V by 2 bases and J by 2 bases, and 6 bases separated the two germline ends. CDR3 sequence: CASSLTENYGYTF. The CDR3 DNA reads as TGTGCCAGCAGCTTAACAGAGAACTATGGCTACACCTTC.

The chain employs TRBV4-3 and TRBJ2-7, with 7 bases that match TRBD2. The length of the CDR3 is 15 residues. The germline gives CDR1 LGHNA, CDR2 YSLEER. V was pared by 0 bases and J by 4 bases, with 6 bases of the junction left unmatched. CDR3 residues: CASSQDLGGGYEQYF. The CDR3, as DNA: TGCGCCAGCAGCCAAGATTTGGGGGGGGGATACGAGCAGTACTTC.

The chain has TRBV13 and TRBJ2-5; the match to TRBD2 covers 9 bases. The germline CDR1 and CDR2 sequences are PRHDT and FYEKMQ (reference sequence). The CDR3 totals 15 residues. The V gene end was trimmed by 0 bases and the J gene end by 1 base; junction bases not matched to a gene: 0. CDR3 DNA sequence: TGTGCCAGCAGCTTAGGGCGGGAGGGCCAAGAGACCCAGTACTTC. The encoded protein is CASSLGREGQETQYF.

V and J are TRBV18 and TRBJ2-2; D unclear. Trimming stripped 1 base from V and 7 bases from J, with 13 bases between. This CDR3 contains 15 residues. Germline V gene data show CDR1 as KGHSH and CDR2 as LQKENI. Here the CDR3 DNA reads TGTGCCAGCTCACCACTCTTATCCCCTTACGGGGAGCTGTTTTTT. This gives the protein CASSPLLSPYGELFF.

The gene calls are TRBV7-3 and TRBJ2-3, with D perhaps matching TRBD2 (6 bases). The germline gives CDR1 SGHTA, CDR2 FQGTGA. This CDR3 region has 14 residues. V was cut by 4 bases and J by 4 bases, with 12 bases left in between. This CDR3 is CASSSPRLADTQYF. The CDR3 DNA sequence: TGTGCCAGCAGCTCCCCAAGACTAGCAGATACGCAGTATTTT. The full variable domain, its missing parts supplied by reference TRBV7-3 and TRBJ2-3, is GAGVSQTPSNKVTEKGKYVELRCDPISGHTALYWYRQSLGQGPEFLIYFQGTGAADDSGLPNDRFFAVRPEGSVSTLKIQRTERGDSAVYLCASSSPRLADTQYFGPGTRLTVL.

The chain joins TRBV5-6 to TRBJ1-2, with D tentatively TRBD1 (6 bases). Germline V gives CDR1 SGHDT, CDR2 YYEEEE. V was trimmed by 0 bases and J by 0 bases, leaving 12 bases between them. The CDR3 runs to 16 residues. The CDR3 protein is CASSLAGARANYGYTF. The CDR3 DNA reads as TGTGCCAGCAGCTTGGCAGGGGCGAGAGCTAACTATGGCTACACCTTC.

The chain has TRBV7-8 and TRBJ1-2; no reliable D call. V was pared by 2 bases and J by 2 bases, with 9 bases between. The germline V gene encodes CDR1 SGHVS and CDR2 FQNEAQ. The CDR3 length is 14 residues. CDR3 loop: CASSLSPVNYGYTF. CDR3 nucleotides: TGTGCCAGCAGCTTATCTCCTGTAAACTATGGCTACACCTTC. Complete variable domain (other parts from reference TRBV7-8 and TRBJ1-2): GAGVSQSPRYKVAKRGQDVALRCDPISGHVSLFWYQQALGQGPEFLTYFQNEAQLDKSGLPSDRFFAERPEGSVSTLKIQRTQQEDSAVYLCASSLSPVNYGYTFGSGTRLTVV.

This rearrangement joins TRBV9 to TRBJ1-1, with 9 bases identical to TRBD1. In germline, CDR1 is SGDLS, CDR2 YYNGEE. The CDR3 is 15 amino acids. Trimming removed 3 bases from V and 1 base from J; junction bases left unmatched: 4. The CDR3 DNA reads as TGTGCCAGCAGCGGGGGACAGGGATCGAACACTGAAGCTTTCTTT. Its protein is CASSGGQGSNTEAFF.

This clone turned up a few times. Other DNA sequences of this sample code for an identical CDR3. V is TRBV9 and J is TRBJ1-3; D is perhaps TRBD1 (5 bases). The CDR3 runs to 14 residues. Trimming removed 2 bases at V and 4 bases at J, with 10 bases between. Per the germline V gene, CDR1 is SGDLS and CDR2 is YYNGEE. For the CDR3, the DNA is TGTGCCAGCAGCGTCGCGGGGACCGGAAACACCATATATTTT. Its translation: CASSVAGTGNTIYF.

CDR3 sequence (DNA): TGTGCCAGCAGCGTTAGGACAGTAGGGGAGCTGTTTTTT. The encoded protein is CASSVRTVGELFF. The chain carries TRBV9 and TRBJ2-2; D perhaps matches TRBD1 (6 bases). Germline V gene lookup returns CDR1 SGDLS and CDR2 YYNGEE. V was shortened by 2 bases and J by 8 bases, with 10 bases between the two germline ends. This CDR3 has 13 residues.

The CDR3 sequence is CASILAGTNTQYF. DNA of the CDR3: TGTGCCAGCATCCTAGCGGGGACGAATACGCAGTATTTT. V and J are TRBV27 and TRBJ2-3, with TRBD2 identical over 9 bases. CDR3 length equals 13 residues. V was pared by 7 bases and J by 7 bases, with 6 bases of the junction left unmatched. Germline V gene sequence: CDR1 MNHEY, CDR2 SMNVEV (reference sequence).

The rearrangement uses TRBV15 and TRBJ2-1; a possible D gene is TRBD2 (6 bases). Germline V CDR1 and CDR2: LNHNV, YYDKDF (reference sequence). V dropped 5 bases and J dropped 9 bases, with 14 bases sitting between them. This CDR3 comprises 13 residues. CDR3: CATSPRRVGEQFF. The CDR3 DNA reads as TGTGCCACCAGCCCTAGGAGGGTCGGTGAGCAGTTCTTC.